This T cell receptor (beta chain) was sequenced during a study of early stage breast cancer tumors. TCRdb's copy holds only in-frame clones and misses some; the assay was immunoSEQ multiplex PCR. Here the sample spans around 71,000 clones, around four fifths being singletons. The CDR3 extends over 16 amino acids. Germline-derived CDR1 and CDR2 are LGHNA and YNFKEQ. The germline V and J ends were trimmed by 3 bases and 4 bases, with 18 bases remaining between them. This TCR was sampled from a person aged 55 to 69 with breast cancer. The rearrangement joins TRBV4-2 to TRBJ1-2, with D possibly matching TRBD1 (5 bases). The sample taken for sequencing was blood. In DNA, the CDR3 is TGTGCCAGCAGCCACAAAAGAATAGGGGCCCGCTATGGCTACACCTTC. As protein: CASSHKRIGARYGYTF.